What follows are 13 T cell receptor beta chains derived from one specimen sequenced in a study of OX40 agonist ivuxolimab in advanced cancers. Libraries were prepared by immunoSEQ multiplex PCR; TCRdb keeps only in-frame clonotypes and omits some of them. The sample has about 44,000 clones, about 80% seen once. Specimen: CD4+ or CD8+ T cells sorted from blood, collected in a trial of the OX40 agonist ivuxolimab. Source of these receptors: an adult with an advanced solid tumor such as melanoma, head and neck, liver or kidney cancer.

The chain is built from TRBV15 and TRBJ2-7; 8 bases agree with TRBD2. Losses at the gene ends were 0 bases for V and 3 bases for J; bases not matched to a gene: 10. Germline CDR1 reads LNHNV; CDR2 reads YYDKDF (reference sequence). The CDR3 covers 17 residues. CDR3 region: CATSRDRSSGKFYEQYF. The CDR3 region has the DNA TGTGCCACCAGCAGAGATAGGAGTAGCGGGAAGTTCTACGAGCAGTACTTC.

The V call is TRBV5-5, the J call TRBJ2-6; D unclear. This CDR3 is built from 13 residues. The V gene lost 7 bases and the J gene lost 1 base, with 6 bases spanning the gap. Germline assignment: CDR1 SGHKS and CDR2 YYEKEE (reference sequence). Written as DNA, the CDR3 is TGTGCCAGCCTACTGTCTGGGGCCAACGTCCTGACTTTC. Its protein product is CASLLSGANVLTF.

This clone was detected a few times. The chain employs TRBV27 and TRBJ1-5, with 7 bases aligning to TRBD1. CDR1 is MNHEY, CDR2 SMNVEV, per germline (reference sequence). The CDR3 has 12 amino acids. The V and J ends lost 7 bases and 7 bases, in that order; junction bases with no gene match: 4. The CDR3 here is CASKGADQPQHF. CDR3 nucleotide sequence: TGTGCCAGCAAGGGGGCAGACCAGCCCCAGCATTTT.

The V call is TRBV4-1, the J call TRBJ1-2; D unresolved. CDR3 length equals 15 residues. Between the trimmed V and J ends, which lost 1 base and 3 bases, there was a span of 12 bases. Germline loops: CDR1 MGHRA, CDR2 YSYEKL. The CDR3 coding sequence is TGCGCCAGCAGCCAAGTCGATCGGGAGCACTATGGCTACACCTTC. Translating gives CASSQVDREHYGYTF.

Worth noting for this clone: This same CDR3 is encoded by further DNA sequences in the sample. The chain couples TRBV9 to TRBJ2-7; D is undetermined. V dropped 1 base and J dropped 0 bases, with 11 bases sitting between them. The CDR3 runs to 15 residues. Germline CDR1 is SGDLS and CDR2 is YYNGEE. CDR3 loop: CASSVTLESSYEQYF. The CDR3 DNA sequence: TGTGCCAGCAGCGTAACTCTAGAAAGCTCCTACGAGCAGTACTTC.

The chain recombines TRBV18 with TRBJ1-4; D not certain. The CDR3 is made up of 13 amino acids. Germline V lookup: CDR1 KGHSH, CDR2 LQKENI. V dropped 0 bases and J dropped 7 bases, with 6 bases sitting between them. The CDR3 DNA follows: TGTGCCAGCTCACCACCGACAAGTGAAAAACTGTTTTTT. The encoded protein is CASSPPTSEKLFF.

The chain is built from TRBV6-1 and TRBJ2-4; 8 positions agree with TRBD2. From germline, CDR1 is MNHNS and CDR2 SASEGT. With 5 bases clipped from V and 8 bases from J, the junction kept 8 bases outside the gene matches. This CDR3 has 14 residues. The CDR3 here is CASSNSGSEYIQYF. Here the CDR3 DNA reads TGTGCCAGCAGTAACAGCGGGAGCGAATACATTCAGTACTTC.

The chain has TRBV7-9 and TRBJ1-5; weak D call: TRBD1 (5 bases). The ends were cut back, 2 bases at V and 11 bases at J, with 13 bases in the middle. The germline CDR1 and CDR2 sequences are SEHNR and FQNEAQ (reference sequence). This CDR3 region has 13 residues. CDR3 region: CASSLSSVGAQHF. The CDR3 bases are TGTGCCAGCAGCTTAAGTAGTGTGGGGGCCCAGCATTTT. Looking up the rest from reference TRBV7-9 and TRBJ1-5 gives the full variable domain: DTGVSQNPRHKITKRGQNVTFRCDPISEHNRLYWYRQTLGQGPEFLTYFQNEAQLEKSRLLSDRFSAERPKGSFSTLEIQRTEQGDSAMYLCASSLSSVGAQHFGDGTRLSIL.

The chain has TRBV5-1 and TRBJ2-5, with TRBD2 matching over 12 bases. The CDR3 extends over 17 amino acids. Germline-derived CDR1 and CDR2 are SGHRS and YFSETQ. The J segment lost 5 bases and the V segment lost 1 base, leaving 9 bases of the junction unmatched. The CDR3: CASSLNPTSGSWETQYF. The CDR3 coding sequence is TGCGCCAGCAGCTTGAACCCGACTAGCGGGAGCTGGGAGACCCAGTACTTC. Combining the CDR3 with reference TRBV5-1 and TRBJ2-5 gives the whole variable domain KAGVTQTPRYLIKTRGQQVTLSCSPISGHRSVSWYQQTPGQGLQFLFEYFSETQRNKGNFPGRFSGRQFSNSRSEMNVSTLELGDSALYLCASSLNPTSGSWETQYFGPGTRLLVL.

The chain joins TRBV9 to TRBJ1-3, with a possible D match to TRBD1 (6 bases). Germline V gives CDR1 SGDLS, CDR2 YYNGEE. The CDR3 is 14 residues long. The V end lost 5 bases, the J end lost 4 bases, and 13 bases lay between the germline ends. The CDR3 loop reads CASSDTGLGNTIYF. Written as DNA, the CDR3 is TGTGCCAGCAGTGATACAGGGCTCGGAAACACCATATATTTT.

In DNA, the CDR3 is TGTGCCAGCTCACCACTGACAGGGGACACTGAAGCTTTCTTT. It is translated as CASSPLTGDTEAFF. This sequence joins TRBV18 and TRBJ1-1; TRBD1 matches at 8 bases. Germline CDR1 KGHSH, CDR2 LQKENI. The ends lost 1 base at V and 3 bases at J; junction bases unmatched: 1. This CDR3 comprises 14 residues.

V is TRBV18 and J is TRBJ2-7; no clear D gene. This CDR3 is 14 amino acids long. Germline CDR1 reads KGHSH; CDR2 reads LQKENI. V was pared by 2 bases and J by 6 bases, with 14 bases between. The CDR3 region is CASSPRADRSEQYF. CDR3 nucleotide sequence: TGTGCCAGCTCACCAAGGGCTGATAGGAGCGAGCAGTACTTC.

CDR3 sequence reads: CASSESGLAGISTDTQYF. CDR3 nucleotides: TGCGCCAGCAGTGAGTCCGGACTAGCGGGGATCAGCACAGATACGCAGTATTTT. The genes are TRBV10-2 and TRBJ2-3; 12 bases align to TRBD2. Unmatched junction bases numbered 4, after V lost 0 bases and J lost 0 bases. CDR1 is WSHSY and CDR2 is SAAADI in the germline V gene. This CDR3 spans 18 amino acids.